This T cell receptor beta chain was profiled in a study of CD4 T cells in relation to SARS-CoV-2 and coronaviruses. TCRdb's copy holds only in-frame clones and misses some; the assay was immunoSEQ multiplex PCR. Altogether 36,000 or so clones are present, 70% to 80% being singletons, with the ten largest covering about 2.8%. The V gene's germline CDR1 is SGHRS and CDR2 YFSETQ. V lost 1 base to trimming and J lost 6 bases, with 14 bases between them. The length of the CDR3 is 14 residues. Of note for this clone: The antigen is not known.

Overall study findings and caveats: Pre-pandemic and post-infection samples never came from the same donor.

The sequence was collected from an adult with COVID-19. What was sequenced was memory CD4+ T cells from PBMCs, cultured in vitro. The rearrangement joins TRBV5-1 to TRBJ2-7; no clear D gene. The CDR3 DNA follows: TGCGCCAGCAGCTTGCCGGTTTCGTCCGGCGAGCAGTACTTC. It encodes CASSLPVSSGEQYF.